This T cell receptor beta chain stems from a study of shared clonotypes between healthy human individuals. Study conclusions and caveats: The study generally estimated greater richness for naive than memory subsets. Incomplete sequencing of sorted subsets was indicated by rarefaction despite large depth.

From germline, CDR1 is GTSNPN and CDR2 SVGIG (reference sequence). The CDR3 consists of 15 residues. V shed 3 bases, J shed 0 bases, and the junction held 4 bases outside the gene matches. At the deep level, the assay was run. For every subset, genomic DNA was evenly distributed across several immunoSEQ plates. The method was immunoSEQ multiplex PCR; TCRdb's version includes in-frame clones alone and lacks a portion of them. The data hold under 1,100,000 clones, with more than 60% observed a single time. With regard to this clone: Its antigen is not known.

The sample consisted of memory CD4+ T cells sorted from blood. Described subset: CD45RA-negative fraction. V is TRBV30 and J is TRBJ1-2; TRBD1 agrees at 10 bases. The clonotype comes from a man aged 18 to 29 in good health. CDR3 sequence: CAWRLGQGPNYGYTF. In DNA form, the CDR3 reads TGTGCCTGGAGGTTGGGACAGGGGCCTAACTATGGCTACACCTTC.